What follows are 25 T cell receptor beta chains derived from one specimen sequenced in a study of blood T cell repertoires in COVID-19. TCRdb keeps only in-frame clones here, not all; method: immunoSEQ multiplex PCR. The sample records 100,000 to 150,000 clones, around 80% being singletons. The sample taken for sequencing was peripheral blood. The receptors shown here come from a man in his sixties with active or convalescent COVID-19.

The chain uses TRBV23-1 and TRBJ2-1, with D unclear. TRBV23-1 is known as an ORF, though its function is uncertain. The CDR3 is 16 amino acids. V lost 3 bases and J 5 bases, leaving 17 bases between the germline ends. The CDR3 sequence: CASSQIKALLDNEQFF. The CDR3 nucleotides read TGCGCCAGCAGTCAGATCAAAGCGCTCCTTGACAATGAGCAGTTCTTC.

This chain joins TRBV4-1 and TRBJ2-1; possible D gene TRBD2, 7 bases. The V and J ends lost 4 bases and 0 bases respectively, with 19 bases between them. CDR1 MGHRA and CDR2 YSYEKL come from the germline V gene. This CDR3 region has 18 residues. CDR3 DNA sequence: TGCGCCAGCAGCCCAGGGGCTAGCGGCTTGAGCTCCTACAATGAGCAGTTCTTC. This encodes CASSPGASGLSSYNEQFF.

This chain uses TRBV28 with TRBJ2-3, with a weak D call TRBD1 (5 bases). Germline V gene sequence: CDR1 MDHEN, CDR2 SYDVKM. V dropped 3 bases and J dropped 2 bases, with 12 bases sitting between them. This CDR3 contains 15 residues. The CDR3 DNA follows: TGTGCCAGCAGTTTCTCAGGGCCGGACACAGATACGCAGTATTTT. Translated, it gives CASSFSGPDTDTQYF.

CDR3 sequence: CASNLIDTQYF. DNA for the CDR3: TGCGCCAGCAATTTAATAGATACGCAGTATTTT. V is TRBV5-1 and J is TRBJ2-3; the D is unclear. CDR3 length: 11 amino acids. The germline CDR1 and CDR2 sequences are SGHRS and YFSETQ. Trimming took 6 bases from V and 5 from J, leaving 7 bases between them.

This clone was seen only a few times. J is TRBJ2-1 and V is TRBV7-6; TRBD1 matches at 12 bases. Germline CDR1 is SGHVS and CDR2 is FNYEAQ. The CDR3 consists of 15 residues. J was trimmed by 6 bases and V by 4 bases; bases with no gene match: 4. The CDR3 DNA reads TGTGCCAGCAGCTCCGGGACAGGGGGCCTCAATGAGCAGTTCTTC. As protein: CASSSGTGGLNEQFF.

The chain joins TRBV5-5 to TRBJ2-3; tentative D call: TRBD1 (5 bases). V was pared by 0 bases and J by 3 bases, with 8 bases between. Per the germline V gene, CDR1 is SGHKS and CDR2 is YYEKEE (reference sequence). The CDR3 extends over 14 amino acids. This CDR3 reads CASSLAGQTDTQYF. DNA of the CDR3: TGTGCCAGCAGCTTGGCAGGGCAGACAGATACGCAGTATTTT.

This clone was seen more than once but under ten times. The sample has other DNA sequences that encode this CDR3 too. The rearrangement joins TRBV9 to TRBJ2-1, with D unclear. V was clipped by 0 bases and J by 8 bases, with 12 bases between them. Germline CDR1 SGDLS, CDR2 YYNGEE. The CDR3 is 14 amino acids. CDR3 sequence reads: CASSVGLEGDEQFF. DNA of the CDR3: TGTGCCAGCAGCGTAGGGCTGGAAGGAGATGAGCAGTTCTTC.

This CDR3 is CASNEPRGKNIQYF. The CDR3 DNA sequence: TGTGCCAGCAACGAGCCCAGGGGCAAAAACATTCAGTACTTC. The chain links TRBV28 to TRBJ2-4; a possible D gene is TRBD1 (6 bases). CDR1 and CDR2 from the germline V gene are MDHEN and SYDVKM. Deletions cut 7 bases from V and 3 bases from J, with 13 bases between. The CDR3 spans 14 residues. The variable domain in full, with the rest retrieved from reference TRBV28 and TRBJ2-4, is DVKVTQSSRYLVKRTGEKVFLECVQDMDHENMFWYRQDPGLGLRLIYFSYDVKMKEKGDIPEGYSVSREKKERFSLILESASTNQTSMYLCASNEPRGKNIQYFGAGTRLSVL.

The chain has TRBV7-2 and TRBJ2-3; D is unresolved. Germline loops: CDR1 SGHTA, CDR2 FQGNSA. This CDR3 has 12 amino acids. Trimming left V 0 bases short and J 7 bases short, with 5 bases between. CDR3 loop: CASSLAENTQYF. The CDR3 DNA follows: TGTGCCAGCAGCTTAGCTGAGAATACGCAGTATTTT.

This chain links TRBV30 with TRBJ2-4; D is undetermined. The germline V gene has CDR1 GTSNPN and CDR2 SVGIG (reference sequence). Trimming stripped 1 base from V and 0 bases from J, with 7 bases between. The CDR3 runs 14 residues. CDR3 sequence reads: CAWSGGSAKNIQYF. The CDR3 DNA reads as TGTGCCTGGAGTGGAGGATCAGCCAAAAACATTCAGTACTTC.

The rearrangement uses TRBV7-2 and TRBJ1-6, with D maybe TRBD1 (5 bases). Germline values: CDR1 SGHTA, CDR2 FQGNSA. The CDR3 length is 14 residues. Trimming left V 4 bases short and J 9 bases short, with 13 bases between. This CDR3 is CASSSVGVVSPLHF. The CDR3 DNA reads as TGTGCCAGCAGCTCCGTAGGGGTGGTTTCACCCCTCCACTTT.

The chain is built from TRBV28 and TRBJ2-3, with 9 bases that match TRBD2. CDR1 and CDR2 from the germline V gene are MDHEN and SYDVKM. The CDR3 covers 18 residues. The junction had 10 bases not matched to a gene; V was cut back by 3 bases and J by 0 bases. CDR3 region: CASSFWTSAKRSTDTQYF. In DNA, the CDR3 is TGTGCCAGCAGTTTTTGGACTAGCGCCAAAAGGAGCACAGATACGCAGTATTTT.

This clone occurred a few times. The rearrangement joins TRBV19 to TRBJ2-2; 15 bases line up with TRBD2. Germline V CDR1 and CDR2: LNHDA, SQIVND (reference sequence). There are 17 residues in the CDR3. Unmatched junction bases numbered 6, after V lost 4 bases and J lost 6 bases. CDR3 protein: CASSTGLAGGPSGELFF. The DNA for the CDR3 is TGTGCCAGTAGTACCGGACTAGCGGGAGGGCCCTCCGGGGAGCTGTTTTTT.

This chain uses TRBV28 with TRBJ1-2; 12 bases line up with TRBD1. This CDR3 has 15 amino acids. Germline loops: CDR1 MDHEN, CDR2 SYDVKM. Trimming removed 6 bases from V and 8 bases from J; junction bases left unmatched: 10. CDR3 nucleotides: TGTGCCAGCAGAACACCGGGACAGGGGGCGGAGGGCTACACCTTC. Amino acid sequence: CASRTPGQGAEGYTF.

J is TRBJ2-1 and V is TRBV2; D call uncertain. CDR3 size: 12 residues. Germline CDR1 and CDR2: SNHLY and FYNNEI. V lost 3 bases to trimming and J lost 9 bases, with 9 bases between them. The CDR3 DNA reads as TGTGCCAGCAGTGACCAACCGCGTGAGCAGTTCTTC. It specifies CASSDQPREQFF.

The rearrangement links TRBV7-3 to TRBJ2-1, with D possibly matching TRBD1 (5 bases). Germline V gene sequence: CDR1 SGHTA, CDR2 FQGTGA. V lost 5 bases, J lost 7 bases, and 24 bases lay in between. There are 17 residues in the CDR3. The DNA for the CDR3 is TGTGCCAGCAGCCTTACTTTCACAGGATGGGGTAAGAATGAGCAGTTCTTC. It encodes CASSLTFTGWGKNEQFF.

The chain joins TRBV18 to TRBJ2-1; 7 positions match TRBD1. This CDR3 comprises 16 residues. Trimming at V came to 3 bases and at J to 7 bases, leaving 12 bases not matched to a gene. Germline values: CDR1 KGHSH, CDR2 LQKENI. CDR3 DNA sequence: TGTGCCAGCTCACCGCAGTCCGGGACAGCTTTTAATGAGCAGTTCTTC. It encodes CASSPQSGTAFNEQFF. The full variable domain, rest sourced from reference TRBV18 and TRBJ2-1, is NAGVMQNPRHLVRRRGQEARLRCSPMKGHSHVYWYRQLPEEGLKFMVYLQKENIIDESGMPKERFSAEFPKEGPSILRIQQVVRGDSAAYFCASSPQSGTAFNEQFFGPGTRLTVL.

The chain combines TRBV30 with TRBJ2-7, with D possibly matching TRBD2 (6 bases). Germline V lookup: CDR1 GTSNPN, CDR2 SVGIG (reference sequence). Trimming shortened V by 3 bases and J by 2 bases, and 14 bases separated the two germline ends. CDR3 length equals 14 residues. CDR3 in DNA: TGTGCCTGGAGATATCGGGGGAGCGCCTACGAGCAGTACTTC. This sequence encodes CAWRYRGSAYEQYF. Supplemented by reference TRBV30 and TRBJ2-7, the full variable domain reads SQTIHQWPATLVQPVGSPLSLECTVEGTSNPNLYWYRQAAGRGLQLLFYSVGIGQISSEVPQNLSASRPQDRQFILSSKKLLLSDSGFYLCAWRYRGSAYEQYFGPGTRLTVT.

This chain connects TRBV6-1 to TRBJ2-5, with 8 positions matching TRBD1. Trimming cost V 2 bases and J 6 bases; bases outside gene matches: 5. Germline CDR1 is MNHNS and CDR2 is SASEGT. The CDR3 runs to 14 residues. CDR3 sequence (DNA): TGTGCCAGCAGTGAACCCGGACAGGGAAAGACCCAGTACTTC. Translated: CASSEPGQGKTQYF.

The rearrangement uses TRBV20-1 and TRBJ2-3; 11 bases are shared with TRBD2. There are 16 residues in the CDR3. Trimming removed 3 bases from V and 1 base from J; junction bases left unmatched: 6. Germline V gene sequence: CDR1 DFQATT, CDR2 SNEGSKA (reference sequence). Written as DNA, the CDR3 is TGCAGTGCTAGTCAACTAGCGGGAGTTGGCACAGATACGCAGTATTTT. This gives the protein CSASQLAGVGTDTQYF.

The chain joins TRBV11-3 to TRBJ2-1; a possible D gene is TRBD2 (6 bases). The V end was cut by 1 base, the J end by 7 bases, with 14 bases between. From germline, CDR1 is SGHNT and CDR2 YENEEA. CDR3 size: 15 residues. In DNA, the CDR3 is TGTGCCAGCAGCTTAGCCCAAACGGGGAGGAATGAGCAGTTCTTC. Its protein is CASSLAQTGRNEQFF.

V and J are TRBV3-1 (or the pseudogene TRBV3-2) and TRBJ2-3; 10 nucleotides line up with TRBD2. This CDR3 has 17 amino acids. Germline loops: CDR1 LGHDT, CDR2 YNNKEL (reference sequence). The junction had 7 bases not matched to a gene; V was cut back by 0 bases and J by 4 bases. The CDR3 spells CASSQDLLAGVADTQYF. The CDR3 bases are TGTGCCAGCAGCCAAGACCTCCTAGCGGGAGTTGCAGATACGCAGTATTTT.

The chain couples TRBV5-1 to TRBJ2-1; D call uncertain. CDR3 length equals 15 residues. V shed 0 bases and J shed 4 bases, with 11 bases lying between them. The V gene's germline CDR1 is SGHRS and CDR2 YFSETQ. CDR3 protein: CASSLVEISYNEQFF. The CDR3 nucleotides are TGCGCCAGCAGCTTGGTAGAGATCTCTTACAATGAGCAGTTCTTC.

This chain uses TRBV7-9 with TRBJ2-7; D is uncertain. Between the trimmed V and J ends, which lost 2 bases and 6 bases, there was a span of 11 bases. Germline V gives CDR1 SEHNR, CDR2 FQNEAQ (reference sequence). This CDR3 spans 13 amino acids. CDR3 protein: CASSLRGVAEQYF. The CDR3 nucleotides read TGTGCCAGCAGCTTAAGAGGAGTCGCCGAGCAGTACTTC.

CDR3 bases: TGTGCCAGTAGCCCACAGGGTGAGTACGAGCAGTACTTC. Translation gives CASSPQGEYEQYF. V and J are TRBV19 and TRBJ2-7; TRBD1 might be the D (6 bases). Germline V lookup: CDR1 LNHDA, CDR2 SQIVND (reference sequence). The germline V and J ends were trimmed by 6 bases and 4 bases, with 13 bases remaining between them. The CDR3 runs 13 residues.